Below are 26 T cell receptor beta chains sequenced from a single sample in a study of preoperative IRX-2 immunotherapy in early breast cancer (dated by TCRdb to 2018 to 2020). This specimen's treatment or condition label, per the study, means: preoperative locoregional IRX-2 cytokine immunotherapy. Libraries were built with the immunoSEQ multiplex PCR assay. TCRdb provides this immuneACCESS table in a form limited to in-frame rearrangements. Some clones are lacking; in checked studies, under half of them reflect an unresolved V gene, and why the rest are absent is not known. This sample gives under 30,000 clones in total; over 75% of them show up just once. Roughly 8.9% of the sample goes to the ten largest clones. Sequencing used tumor tissue, obtained after IRX-2 immunotherapy. Receptor source: a human donor with breast cancer.

The table lists this clone with a count of one. The rearrangement uses TRBV11-2 and TRBJ1-1; a possible D gene is TRBD1 (6 bases). The CDR3 has 15 residues. Germline-derived CDR1 and CDR2 are SGHAT and FQNNGV. With 5 bases removed from V and 2 bases from J, the gap between germline ends came to 15 bases. CDR3 coding DNA: TGTGCCAGCAGCATAACTTCAGGGGTTAACACTGAAGCTTTCTTT. This translates into CASSITSGVNTEAFF.

The rearrangement joins TRBV29-1 to TRBJ1-5; 8 nucleotides align to TRBD1. The CDR3 contains 12 residues. Germline V gene lookup returns CDR1 SQVTM and CDR2 ANQGSEA. J lost 4 bases, V lost 5 bases, and 1 base had no gene match. The CDR3 here is CSVRQGNQPQHF. The DNA of the CDR3 is TGCAGCGTTCGACAGGGGAATCAGCCCCAGCATTTT.

V is TRBV2 and J is TRBJ1-5; D is unresolved. Germline V gene sequence: CDR1 SNHLY, CDR2 FYNNEI. The CDR3 contains 15 residues. The V end was cut by 3 bases, the J end by 0 bases, with 9 bases between. This CDR3 is CASSDMGYSNQPQHF. CDR3 coding DNA: TGTGCCAGCAGTGATATGGGCTATAGCAATCAGCCCCAGCATTTT.

The chain combines TRBV19 with TRBJ1-2; 9 bases map to TRBD1. The trim removed 5 bases at V and 3 bases at J, leaving 4 bases unmatched. This CDR3 is 14 amino acids long. The V gene's germline CDR1 is LNHDA and CDR2 SQIVND (reference sequence). The CDR3: CASSVGQGHYGYTF. The DNA of the CDR3 is TGTGCCAGTAGTGTCGGACAGGGGCACTATGGCTACACCTTC.

This chain connects TRBV27 to TRBJ1-1; TRBD1 matches at 9 bases. V shed 3 bases and J 4 bases; nucleotides not matched to a gene: 6. The CDR3 length is 15 residues. Germline V CDR1 and CDR2: MNHEY, SMNVEV (reference sequence). The CDR3 sequence: CASSFTGQGSTEAFF. The CDR3 DNA reads TGTGCCAGCAGTTTTACCGGACAGGGGAGCACTGAAGCTTTCTTT.

The rearrangement joins TRBV28 to TRBJ2-7; D is unresolved. The CDR3 is 12 amino acids. The germline V gene encodes CDR1 MDHEN and CDR2 SYDVKM. Trimming shortened V by 8 bases and J by 4 bases, and 12 bases separated the two germline ends. CDR3 coding DNA: TGTGCCAGCTGCTTGGAAGTATACGAGCAGTACTTC. As protein: CASCLEVYEQYF.

The chain has TRBV11-3 and TRBJ2-2, with 7 bases aligning to TRBD2. The V gene end was trimmed by 5 bases and the J gene end by 4 bases; junction bases not matched to a gene: 7. Germline loops: CDR1 SGHNT, CDR2 YENEEA. CDR3 length equals 15 residues. CDR3 region: CASSNGLVRTGELFF. CDR3 bases: TGTGCCAGCAGCAACGGACTAGTTCGCACCGGGGAGCTGTTTTTT.

The CDR3 DNA reads as TGCGCCAGCCGCACCCGGACAGGGGACAACGAGCAGTACTTC. It translates to CASRTRTGDNEQYF. The chain uses TRBV5-1 and TRBJ2-7; 9 nucleotides align to TRBD1. The germline gives CDR1 SGHRS, CDR2 YFSETQ. The CDR3 runs to 14 residues. J lost 5 bases, V lost 7 bases, and 10 bases had no gene match. Together with reference TRBV5-1 and TRBJ2-7, the CDR3 gives the full variable domain: KAGVTQTPRYLIKTRGQQVTLSCSPISGHRSVSWYQQTPGQGLQFLFEYFSETQRNKGNFPGRFSGRQFSNSRSEMNVSTLELGDSALYLCASRTRTGDNEQYFGPGTRLTVT.

The chain has TRBV4-3 and TRBJ1-6, with unresolved D. CDR1 LGHNA and CDR2 YSLEER come from the germline V gene. The CDR3 extends over 15 amino acids. V was cut by 3 bases and J by 0 bases, with 6 bases left in between. CDR3 nucleotides: TGCGCCAGCAGCCAGCAAAGCTCCTATAATTCACCCCTCCACTTT. Amino acids: CASSQQSSYNSPLHF.

This chain joins TRBV2 and TRBJ2-7, with 8 bases fitting TRBD2. From germline, CDR1 is SNHLY and CDR2 FYNNEI. The junction had 5 bases not matched to a gene; V was cut back by 1 base and J by 0 bases. CDR3 length: 16 residues. The CDR3 spells CASSEGSGASSYEQYF. The DNA for the CDR3 is TGTGCCAGCAGTGAAGGTAGCGGGGCCAGCTCCTACGAGCAGTACTTC. The full variable domain, its missing parts supplied by reference TRBV2 and TRBJ2-7, is EPEVTQTPSHQVTQMGQEVILRCVPISNHLYFYWYRQILGQKVEFLVSFYNNEISEKSEIFDDQFSVERPDGSNFTLKIRSTKLEDSAMYFCASSEGSGASSYEQYFGPGTRLTVT.

The V gene is TRBV6-1, the J gene TRBJ1-1, with a possible D match to TRBD1 (5 bases). Trimming removed 1 base at V and 0 bases at J, with 9 bases between. The CDR3 spans 15 residues. The germline V gene has CDR1 MNHNS and CDR2 SASEGT. CDR3 DNA: TGTGCCAGCAGTGAAGTCGGGGGTGTGAACACTGAAGCTTTCTTT. Protein sequence: CASSEVGGVNTEAFF.

The chain has TRBV9 and TRBJ2-1, with D possibly TRBD1 on 5 matching bases. V was trimmed by 0 bases and J by 7 bases, leaving 14 bases between them. The CDR3 runs 15 residues. Germline V CDR1 and CDR2: SGDLS, YYNGEE. Here the CDR3 DNA reads TGTGCCAGCAGCGTAGGAGTGGGGCTAACGAATGAGCAGTTCTTC. It is translated as CASSVGVGLTNEQFF. Drawing the rest from reference TRBV9 and TRBJ2-1, the complete variable domain is DSGVTQTPKHLITATGQRVTLRCSPRSGDLSVYWYQQSLDQGLQFLIQYYNGEERAKGNILERFSAQQFPDLHSELNLSSLELGDSALYFCASSVGVGLTNEQFFGPGTRLTVL.

A single count supports this clone. The chain recombines TRBV9 with TRBJ2-3; D is undetermined. Germline assignment: CDR1 SGDLS and CDR2 YYNGEE. V dropped 5 bases and J dropped 7 bases, with 8 bases sitting between them. The CDR3 sequence is 11 residues long. The CDR3 DNA reads TGTGCCAGCAGGGGCGAAAATACGCAGTATTTT. It encodes CASRGENTQYF.

V usage is TRBV14 and J usage is TRBJ2-3; 7 bases agree with TRBD2. Germline values: CDR1 SGHDN, CDR2 FVKESK. V dropped 2 bases and J dropped 4; count of bases not matched to a gene: 3. The CDR3 contains 14 residues. For the CDR3, the DNA is TGTGCCAGCAGCCAAAGACTAGCTCCAGATACGCAGTATTTT. As protein: CASSQRLAPDTQYF. The variable domain in full, completed from reference TRBV14 and TRBJ2-3, reads EAGVTQFPSHSVIEKGQTVTLRCDPISGHDNLYWYRRVMGKEIKFLLHFVKESKQDESGMPNNRFLAERTGGTYSTLKVQPAELEDSGVYFCASSQRLAPDTQYFGPGTRLTVL.

The chain links TRBV6-5 to TRBJ2-3; 7 positions match TRBD1. With V trimmed by 5 bases and J by 0 bases, 5 bases remained unmatched. This CDR3 has 15 amino acids. Looked up from germline, CDR1 is MNHEY and CDR2 is SVGAGI. Here the CDR3 DNA reads TGTGCCAGCAGTAGGACAGGTTCTAGCACAGATACGCAGTATTTT. Its translation is CASSRTGSSTDTQYF.

The chain's CDR3 is CASSGRPGQPQYF. In DNA form, the CDR3 reads TGTGCCAGCAGCGGAAGACCTGGACAGCCCCAGTACTTC. The chain recombines TRBV14 with TRBJ2-7; perhaps TRBD1 as D (6 bases). The length of the CDR3 is 13 residues. The germline gives CDR1 SGHDN, CDR2 FVKESK. V lost 5 bases to trimming and J lost 10 bases, with 18 bases between them.

The V call is TRBV5-1, the J call TRBJ2-3; D might be TRBD2 (5 bases). Trimming pared 4 bases from V and 0 bases from J, leaving 12 bases between. The germline gives CDR1 SGHRS, CDR2 YFSETQ. The CDR3 runs 15 residues. The CDR3: CASSTDGGSTDTQYF. In nucleotides, the CDR3 is TGCGCCAGCAGCACTGACGGAGGTAGCACAGATACGCAGTATTTT.

The chain links TRBV4-1 to TRBJ2-2; the match to TRBD1 covers 8 bases. This CDR3 comprises 17 residues. The J segment lost 7 bases and the V segment lost 1 base, leaving 11 bases of the junction unmatched. CDR1 and CDR2 from the germline V gene are MGHRA and YSYEKL. CDR3 sequence: CASSQATAGGAVGELFF. The CDR3 bases are TGCGCCAGCAGCCAAGCGACGGCAGGGGGCGCGGTCGGGGAGCTGTTTTTT.

The V call is TRBV5-8, the J call TRBJ2-5; D may be TRBD1 (5 bases). V was clipped by 2 bases and J by 1 base, with 6 bases between them. The CDR3 has 13 residues. Germline V gene data show CDR1 as SGHTS and CDR2 as YDEGEE. The CDR3 DNA reads TGTGCCAGCAGCTTAGACAGCCAAGAGACCCAGTACTTC. This encodes CASSLDSQETQYF.

The rearrangement links TRBV2 to TRBJ1-1, with 10 bases that match TRBD1. J was trimmed by 11 bases and V by 4 bases; bases with no gene match: 7. The CDR3 covers 13 residues. Germline lookup yields CDR1 SNHLY and CDR2 FYNNEI. For the CDR3, the DNA is TGTGCCAGCAGTGGACAGGGGGCTCGGTCGGCTTTCTTT. Protein: CASSGQGARSAFF.

The rearrangement joins TRBV5-1 to TRBJ2-1, with TRBD2 identical over 12 bases. V shed 4 bases and J 4 bases; nucleotides not matched to a gene: 3. The germline CDR1 and CDR2 sequences are SGHRS and YFSETQ. The CDR3 is made up of 15 amino acids. The CDR3, as DNA: TGCGCCAGCAGCGTACTAGCGGGGGGATACAATGAGCAGTTCTTC. Its protein product is CASSVLAGGYNEQFF.

The chain is built from TRBV5-4 and TRBJ2-7, with 8 bases matching TRBD2. Germline V gene lookup returns CDR1 SGHNT and CDR2 YYREEE (reference sequence). This CDR3 is 14 amino acids long. V shed 0 bases and J 6 bases; nucleotides not matched to a gene: 5. CDR3 nucleotide sequence: TGTGCCAGCAGCTTGGACGGGAGGGCCACCGAGCAGTACTTC. It is translated as CASSLDGRATEQYF. The whole variable domain, filled in from reference TRBV5-4 and TRBJ2-7, reads ETGVTQSPTHLIKTRGQQVTLRCSSQSGHNTVSWYQQALGQGPQFIFQYYREEENGRGNFPPRFSGLQFPNYSSELNVNALELDDSALYLCASSLDGRATEQYFGPGTRLTVT.

This chain links TRBV6-1 with TRBJ1-1; D is possibly TRBD1 (5 bases). The CDR3 consists of 15 residues. Per the germline V gene, CDR1 is MNHNS and CDR2 is SASEGT. V lost 1 base and J 3 bases, leaving 12 bases between the germline ends. The CDR3 region is CASSEGRGAYTEAFF. Here the CDR3 DNA reads TGTGCCAGCAGTGAAGGAAGGGGAGCCTACACTGAAGCTTTCTTT.

This sequence joins TRBV5-1 and TRBJ2-5; D could derive from TRBD1 or TRBD2 (6 bases each). Germline loops: CDR1 SGHRS, CDR2 YFSETQ. V lost 2 bases, J lost 6 bases, and 11 bases lay in between. This CDR3 region has 13 residues. The CDR3 reads CASSFGGGKTQYF. As DNA, the CDR3 is TGCGCCAGCAGCTTTGGAGGGGGGAAGACCCAGTACTTC.

The table lists this clone with a count of one. This chain joins TRBV10-2 and TRBJ1-6, with D unclear. CDR3 length: 12 amino acids. Deletions cut 6 bases from V and 12 bases from J, with 12 bases between. Germline V lookup: CDR1 WSHSY, CDR2 SAAADI. CDR3 loop: CASSMTRLPLHF. DNA for the CDR3: TGCGCCAGCAGCATGACCCGTCTACCCCTCCACTTT.

The rearrangement joins TRBV29-1 to TRBJ2-2; D may correspond to TRBD1 or TRBD2 (6 bases each). CDR1 is SQVTM and CDR2 is ANQGSEA in the germline V gene. The CDR3 is made up of 14 amino acids. V shed 4 bases and J shed 1 base, with 10 bases lying between them. The CDR3 sequence is CSVAEGQNTGELFF. The CDR3 region has the DNA TGCAGCGTTGCGGAGGGACAGAACACCGGGGAGCTGTTTTTT.